A few counts support the clone carrying this TCR beta chain. J was trimmed by 9 bases and V by 3 bases; bases with no gene match: 14. The V gene's germline CDR1 is MNHEY and CDR2 SMNVEV (reference sequence). The CDR3 covers 16 residues. The data were obtained in a study of cytomegalovirus exposure and HLA in healthy donors. Vbeta (60) and Jbeta (13) primers were used in the PCR. TCRdb's copy holds only in-frame clones and misses some; the assay was immunoSEQ multiplex PCR. This sample yields around 130,000 clones, of which 8% to 9.5% are seen a single time; about 5.5% belongs to the top ten. J is TRBJ2-1 and V is TRBV27, with 7 positions matching TRBD1. The sequenced sample was PBMCs. The clonotype was recovered from a man aged 40-55 years in good health and CMV-seronegative. CDR3 in amino acids: CASSLRFGQGESEQFF. CDR3 nucleotides: TGTGCCAGCAGTTTGAGGTTTGGGCAGGGGGAAAGTGAGCAGTTCTTC.